This TCR beta chain was sequenced for a study of shared T cell receptors in the human thymus. Per the germline V gene, CDR1 is SEHNR and CDR2 is FQNEAQ (reference sequence). Trimming cost V 2 bases and J 6 bases; bases outside gene matches: 12. The CDR3 contains 16 residues. Assay used: immunoSEQ multiplex PCR; TCRdb lists only in-frame clones, some missing. This sample has some 720,000 clones, with 70% to 90% found just once. The sample was also reused in another study, on human thymus T cells. That source notes: Having surgery to correct congenital heart defects, healthy Finnish infants acted as the donors. During corrective heart surgery, resections were taken, and the thymus tissue came from them. Thymic and blood repertoires appeared to display a bias in their usage of V and J genes. A high degree of thymic repertoire overlap among unrelated individuals was reported in related research.

This receptor was obtained from a boy under three years old with a congenital heart defect. Source material: thymocytes. V gene TRBV7-9 combines with J gene TRBJ2-7, with 8 nucleotides matching TRBD1. The CDR3 DNA sequence: TGTGCCAGCAGCTTAACGGGAGAACAGGGGGTTGCCGAGCAGTACTTC. This gives the protein CASSLTGEQGVAEQYF.